These 2 T cell receptor beta chains came from one sample sequenced in a study of human T cells and chemical hapten exposure. MiXCR, applied by TCRdb to the 5' RACE reads, yields one record per CDR3 protein. Of about 80,000 distinct CDR3 sequences listed, 15% are singletons. Sequencing started from total RNA isolated from unfractionated whole blood. All receptors derive from a female donor in good health.

The chain employs TRBV30 and TRBJ1-2, with 10 bases identical to TRBD1. This CDR3 is 13 amino acids long. Trimming removed 3 bases from V and 7 bases from J; junction bases left unmatched: 5. Germline CDR1 GTSNPN, CDR2 SVGIG (reference sequence). The CDR3 loop reads CAWRFGTGVGYTF. In DNA, the CDR3 is TGTGCCTGGAGGTTCGGGACAGGGGTTGGCTACACCTTC.

The gene calls are TRBV5-1 and TRBJ1-1; no reliable D call. Deletions cut 7 bases from V and 2 bases from J, with 12 bases between. CDR1 and CDR2 from the germline V gene are SGHRS and YFSETQ. The CDR3 has 13 residues. The CDR3 loop reads CASGKQTNTEAFF. In DNA, the CDR3 is TGCGCCAGCGGAAAGCAGACAAACACTGAAGCTTTCTTT.